The 3 T cell receptor beta chains in this list originate from one sample, sequenced in a study of identifying expanded T cells in peripheral blood. Assay: immunoSEQ multiplex PCR; the TCRdb copy retains only in-frame clones and omits some. The sample lists about 58,000 clones; 89% were seen once. Sequenced material: blood. The source is a person between 18 and 75 years old in good health.

The genes are TRBV4-3 and TRBJ1-5, with D uncertain. Deletions cut 0 bases from V and 4 bases from J, with 7 bases between. The CDR3 consists of 14 residues. Germline lookup yields CDR1 LGHNA and CDR2 YSLEER. CDR3 coding DNA: TGCGCCAGCAGCCAAGATCACCCTAATCAGCCCCAGCATTTT. Encoded protein: CASSQDHPNQPQHF.

The V gene is TRBV5-1, the J gene TRBJ1-4; 9 bases match TRBD1. With 7 bases clipped from V and 5 bases from J, the junction kept 6 bases outside the gene matches. The CDR3 sequence is 14 residues long. Germline loops: CDR1 SGHRS, CDR2 YFSETQ. CDR3 amino acids: CASSTGGKNEKLFF. DNA for the CDR3: TGCGCCAGCTCTACAGGGGGCAAGAATGAAAAACTGTTTTTT.

The J gene is TRBJ2-1, the V gene TRBV7-2, with D possibly matching TRBD2 (7 bases). Germline-derived CDR1 and CDR2 are SGHTA and FQGNSA. There are 15 residues in the CDR3. Trimming took off 5 bases at V and 3 bases at J, with 14 bases between the two ends. In DNA, the CDR3 is TGTGCCAGCAGCCTAGGGGGGGCTGTCTACAATGAGCAGTTCTTC. Translation: CASSLGGAVYNEQFF. The whole variable domain, remainder taken from reference TRBV7-2 and TRBJ2-1, is GAGVSQSPSNKVTEKGKDVELRCDPISGHTALYWYRQSLGQGLEFLIYFQGNSAPDKSGLPSDRFSAERTGGSVSTLTIQRTQQEDSAVYLCASSLGGAVYNEQFFGPGTRLTVL.